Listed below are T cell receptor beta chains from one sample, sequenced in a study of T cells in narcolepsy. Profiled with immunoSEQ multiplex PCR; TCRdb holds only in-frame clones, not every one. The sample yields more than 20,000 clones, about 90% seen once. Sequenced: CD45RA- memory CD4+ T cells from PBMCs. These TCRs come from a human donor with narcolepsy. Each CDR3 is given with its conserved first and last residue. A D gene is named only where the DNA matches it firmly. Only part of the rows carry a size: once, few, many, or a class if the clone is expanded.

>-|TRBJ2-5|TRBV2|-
TGTGCCAGCAGTGGCGGGCAGGGGTATGGAGAGACCCAGTACTTC
CASSGGQGYGETQYF
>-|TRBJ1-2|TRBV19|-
TGTGCCAGTAGTATTTGGGGTGGAGGGAACTATGGCTACACCTTC
CASSIWGGGNYGYTF
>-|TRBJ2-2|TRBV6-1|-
TGTGCCAGCAGTGAATTTGGAGGCGGGGAGCTGTTTTTT
CASSEFGGGELFF
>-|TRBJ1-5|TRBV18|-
TGTGCCAGCTCACCGCGGGGCAGGCAAGGGCCCCAGCATTTT
CASSPRGRQGPQHF
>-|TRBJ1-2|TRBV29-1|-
TGCAGCGTTAGTGGCTACACCTTC
CSVSGYTF
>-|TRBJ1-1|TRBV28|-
TGTGCCAGCAGTTTAAGGAACTGGTCACATCGGACTGAAGCTTTCTTT
CASSLRNWSHRTEAFF
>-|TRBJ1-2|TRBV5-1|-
TGCGCCAGCAGCGCTACCGAGACAGGCCTTAACTATGGCTACACCTTC
CASSATETGLNYGYTF
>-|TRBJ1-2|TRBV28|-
TGTGCCAGCAGCTCCACCTCGGACTATGGCTACACCTTC
CASSSTSDYGYTF
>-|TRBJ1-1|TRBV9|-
TGTGCCAGCAGCGAGGGTTACAGGGAAGCTTTCTTT
CASSEGYREAFF
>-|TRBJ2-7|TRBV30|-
TGTGCCTGGAGTGTAACCAGTTACTACGAGCAGTACTTC
CAWSVTSYYEQYF
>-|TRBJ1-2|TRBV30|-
TGTGCCTGGAGTCAGGGGAGTGTTAGCTACACCTTC
CAWSQGSVSYTF
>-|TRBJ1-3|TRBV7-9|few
TGTGCCAGCAAGGGGGAAAACTCTGGAAACACCATATATTTT
CASKGENSGNTIYF
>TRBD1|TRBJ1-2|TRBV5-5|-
TGTGCCAGCAGCTCTGGGTCAGGGGGTAACTATGGCTACACCTTC
CASSSGSGGNYGYTF
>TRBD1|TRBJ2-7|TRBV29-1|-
TGCAGCGTGCACACGGGACAGGGGGCTCTCGAGCAGTACTTC
CSVHTGQGALEQYF
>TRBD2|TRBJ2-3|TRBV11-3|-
TGTGCCAGCAGCTTACCACTAGCGGGAGCACCCCCAGACACAGATACGCAGTATTTT
CASSLPLAGAPPDTDTQYF
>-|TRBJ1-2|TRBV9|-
TGTGCCAGCAGCGGGGGCCGGTACTATGGCTACACCTTC
CASSGGRYYGYTF
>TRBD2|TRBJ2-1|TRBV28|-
TGTGCCAGCAGCCCCGGGAGGGGGGGAAATAATGAGCAGTTCTTC
CASSPGRGGNNEQFF
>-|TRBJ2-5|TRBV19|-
TGTGCCAGTAGTCCCCTTGGGGTAGGCCAAGAGACCCAGTACTTC
CASSPLGVGQETQYF
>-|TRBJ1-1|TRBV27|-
TGTGCCACCTGGGCATTTATGAACACTGAAGCTTTCTTT
CATWAFMNTEAFF
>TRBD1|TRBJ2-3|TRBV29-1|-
TGCAGCGTCGGACAGGGGGCGGCAGATACGCAGTATTTT
CSVGQGAADTQYF
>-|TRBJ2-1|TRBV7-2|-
TGTGCCAGCAGCGGCGGGCGGATGAATGAGCAGTTCTTC
CASSGGRMNEQFF
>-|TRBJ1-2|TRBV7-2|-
TGTGCCAGCAGCCTCCCCGGGGGTCACTATGGCTACACCTTC
CASSLPGGHYGYTF